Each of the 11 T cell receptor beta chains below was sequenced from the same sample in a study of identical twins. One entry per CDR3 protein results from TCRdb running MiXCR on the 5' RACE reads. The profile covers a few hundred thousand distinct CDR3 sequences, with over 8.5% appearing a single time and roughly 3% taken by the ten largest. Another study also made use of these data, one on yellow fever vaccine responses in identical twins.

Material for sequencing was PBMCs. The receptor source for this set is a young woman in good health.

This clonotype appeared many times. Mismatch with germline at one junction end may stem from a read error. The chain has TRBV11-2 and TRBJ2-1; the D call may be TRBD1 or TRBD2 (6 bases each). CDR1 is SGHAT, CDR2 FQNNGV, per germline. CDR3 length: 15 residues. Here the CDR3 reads CASSSSPGGNNKQFF. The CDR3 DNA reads TGTGCCAGCAGCTCAAGCCCCGGGGGCAACAATAAGCAGTTCTTC.

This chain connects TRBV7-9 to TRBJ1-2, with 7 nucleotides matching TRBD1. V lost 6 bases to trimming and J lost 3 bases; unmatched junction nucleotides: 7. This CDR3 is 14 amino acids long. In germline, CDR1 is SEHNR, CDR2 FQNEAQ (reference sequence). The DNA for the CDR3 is TGTGCCAGCAGTCACCGGGACAGCCACTATGGCTACACCTTC. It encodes CASSHRDSHYGYTF.

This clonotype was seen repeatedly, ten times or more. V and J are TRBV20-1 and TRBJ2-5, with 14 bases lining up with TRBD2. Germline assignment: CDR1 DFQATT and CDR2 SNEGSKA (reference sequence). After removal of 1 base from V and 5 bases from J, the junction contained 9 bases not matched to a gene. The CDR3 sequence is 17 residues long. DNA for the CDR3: TGCAGTGCTAGAGTTCCTCAGGGACTAGCGGGAGTTGAGACCCAGTACTTC. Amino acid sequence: CSARVPQGLAGVETQYF.

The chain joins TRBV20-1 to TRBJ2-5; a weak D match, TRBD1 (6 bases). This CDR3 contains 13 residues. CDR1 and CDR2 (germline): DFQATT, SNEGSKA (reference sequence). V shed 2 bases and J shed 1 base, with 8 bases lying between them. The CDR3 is CSARTGFQETQYF. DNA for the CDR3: TGCAGTGCTAGAACAGGGTTCCAAGAGACCCAGTACTTC.

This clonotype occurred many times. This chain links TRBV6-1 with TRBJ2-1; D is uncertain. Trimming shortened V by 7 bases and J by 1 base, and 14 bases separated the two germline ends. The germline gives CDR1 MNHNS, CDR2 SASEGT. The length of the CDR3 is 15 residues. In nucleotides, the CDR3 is TGTGCCAGCAAAGCCGACCGAACATCCTACAATGAGCAGTTCTTC. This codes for CASKADRTSYNEQFF.

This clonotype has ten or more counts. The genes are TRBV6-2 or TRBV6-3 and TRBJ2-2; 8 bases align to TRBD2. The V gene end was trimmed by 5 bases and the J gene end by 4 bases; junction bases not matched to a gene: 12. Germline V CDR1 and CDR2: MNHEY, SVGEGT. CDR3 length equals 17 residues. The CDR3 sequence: CASSTTTGTSLTGELFF. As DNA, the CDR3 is TGTGCCAGCAGTACCACAACCGGGACTAGTCTCACCGGGGAGCTGTTTTTT.

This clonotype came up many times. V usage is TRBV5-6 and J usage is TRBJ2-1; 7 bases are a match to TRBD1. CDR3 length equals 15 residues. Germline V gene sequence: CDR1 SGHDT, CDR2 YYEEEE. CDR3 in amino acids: CATKIGQGAYNEQFF. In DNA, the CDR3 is TGTGCTACCAAAATAGGGCAGGGGGCCTACAATGAGCAGTTCTTC.

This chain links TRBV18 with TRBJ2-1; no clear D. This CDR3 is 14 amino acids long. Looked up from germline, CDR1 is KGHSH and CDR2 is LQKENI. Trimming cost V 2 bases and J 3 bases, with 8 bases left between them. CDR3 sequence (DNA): TGTGCCAGCTCACCAAATTTGGACTACAATGAGCAGTTCTTC. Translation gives CASSPNLDYNEQFF.

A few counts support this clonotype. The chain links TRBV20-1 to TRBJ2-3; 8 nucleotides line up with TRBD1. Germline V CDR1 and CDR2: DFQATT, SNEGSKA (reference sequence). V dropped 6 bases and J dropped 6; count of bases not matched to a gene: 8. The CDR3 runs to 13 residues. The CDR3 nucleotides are TGCAGTGCAGGGGACAGGAACTTGGATACGCAGTATTTT. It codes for CSAGDRNLDTQYF.

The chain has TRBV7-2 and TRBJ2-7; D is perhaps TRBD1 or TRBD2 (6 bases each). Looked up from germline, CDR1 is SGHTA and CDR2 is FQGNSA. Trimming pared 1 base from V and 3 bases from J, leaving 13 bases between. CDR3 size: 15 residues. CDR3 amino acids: CASSLEGGGNYEQYF. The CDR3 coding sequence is TGTGCCAGCAGCTTAGAAGGGGGAGGTAACTACGAGCAGTACTTC.

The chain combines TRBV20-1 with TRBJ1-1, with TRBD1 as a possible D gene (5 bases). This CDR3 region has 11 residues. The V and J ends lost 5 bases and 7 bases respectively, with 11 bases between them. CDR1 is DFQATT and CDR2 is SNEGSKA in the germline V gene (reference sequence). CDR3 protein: CSAWGGNEAFF. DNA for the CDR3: TGCAGTGCTTGGGGGGGGAATGAAGCTTTCTTT.